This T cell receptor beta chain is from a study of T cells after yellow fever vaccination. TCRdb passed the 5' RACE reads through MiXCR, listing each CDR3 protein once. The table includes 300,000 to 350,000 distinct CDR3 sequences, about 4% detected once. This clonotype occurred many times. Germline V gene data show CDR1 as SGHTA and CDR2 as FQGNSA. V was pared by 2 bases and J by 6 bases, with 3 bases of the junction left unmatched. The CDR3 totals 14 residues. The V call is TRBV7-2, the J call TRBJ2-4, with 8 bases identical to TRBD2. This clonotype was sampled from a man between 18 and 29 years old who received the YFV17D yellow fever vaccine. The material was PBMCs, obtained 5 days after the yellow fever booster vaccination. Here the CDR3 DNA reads TGTGCCAGCAGCTTAACGGCGGGGGGAAACATTCAGTACTTC. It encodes CASSLTAGGNIQYF.